Given below is one T cell receptor beta chain in context. The data were obtained in a study of cytomegalovirus exposure and HLA in healthy donors. With 1 base clipped from V and 7 bases from J, the junction kept 8 bases outside the gene matches. From germline, CDR1 is SEHNR and CDR2 FQNEAQ (reference sequence). CDR3 length equals 15 residues. Produced via immunoSEQ multiplex PCR; TCRdb's table is partial and in-frame only. The repertoire consists of about 170,000 clones, with roughly 91% occurring once and the leading ten covering around 3.8%. The rearrangement links TRBV7-9 to TRBJ2-7, with 9 bases lining up with TRBD2. This sequence originates from a man aged 18 to 29 in good health and CMV-seropositive. Sequencing was carried out using PBMCs. The CDR3 DNA sequence: TGTGCCAGCAGCTTAGGAGCGGGAGGTTCGCTTGAGCAGTACTTC. Translating gives CASSLGAGGSLEQYF. The full variable domain, in which reference TRBV7-9 and TRBJ2-7 provide the parts outside the CDR3, is DTGVSQNPRHKITKRGQNVTFRCDPISEHNRLYWYRQTLGQGPEFLTYFQNEAQLEKSRLLSDRFSAERPKGSFSTLEIQRTEQGDSAMYLCASSLGAGGSLEQYFGPGTRLTVT.